This T cell receptor beta chain was obtained from a study of T cell repertoires in cytomegalovirus infection. As for the study in general: CMV epitopes that were recently identified and HLA-C-restricted were used alongside well-studied HLA-B-restricted ones. CMV infection plus the matching HLA type was flagged by public TCR beta signatures. Study-wide points: Clonotype analysis showed dominance of the ex vivo response by HLA-C-restricted CMV-specific TCR beta clonotypes. Cumulative public TCR beta family frequency identified CMV carriers with the relevant HLA.

Remarks on this clonotype: As yet, its antigen is unknown.

In TCRdb, the reads were re-called with MiXCR into one record per CDR3 protein. There are roughly 920,000 distinct CDR3 sequences in the sample; around 30% occur only once, and more than 12% lies in the top ten. This clonotype was obtained from a human donor in good health (CMV status not recorded). Some clones in this sample may be carry-over from other donors' samples. Source: cultured CD8+ T cells from PBMCs, taken from culture after CMV antigen stimulation.

The chain's CDR3 is CASGGTEVYLSGNTIYF. Here the CDR3 DNA reads TGTGCCAGCGGGGGGACAGAGGTCTACCTCTCTGGAAACACCATATATTTT. V gene TRBV7-9 combines with J gene TRBJ1-3, with 7 bases that match TRBD1. Germline CDR1 and CDR2: SEHNR and FQNEAQ (reference sequence). V shed 8 bases and J 0 bases; nucleotides not matched to a gene: 13. The CDR3 has 17 amino acids.